This T cell receptor beta chain was captured in a study of cytomegalovirus exposure and HLA in healthy donors (dated by TCRdb to 2016 to 2017). Looking at the study overall: An earlier analysis of about 530 of the donors reported 276 Gb of sequence data and about 120 million unique TCR beta sequences obtained from about 180 million T cells. Approximately 330 gigabases of sequencing data and approximately 92 million unique TCR sequences made up an early release that covered several hundred HLA-typed donors. Of the 398 genotyped donors, 81% fell in the genetic ancestry cluster associated with self-reported Caucasian donors. The study aimed to test whether signatures of past pathogen exposure could be identified by cataloging public T cell receptors. The T cell repertoires of 700 or so subjects were profiled by immunosequencing and related to cytomegalovirus serostatus. A separate validation cohort of approximately 130 different subjects was used in addition to the approximately 700-subject first cohort. To predict cytomegalovirus infection status, the study brought together high-throughput TCR immunosequencing, statistical association of individual TCRs with disease status, and machine learning. In a later analysis, previously published TCR beta repertoires from 670 or so donors were re-analyzed and high-resolution HLA genotyping was added so that TCR occurrence patterns could be studied. The later analysis used no new phenotypic data to find candidate immune exposures, relying instead on TCR beta sequences and their occurrence across donors. An earlier analysis of several hundred of the donors used high-throughput TCR beta sequencing to judge whether each TCR beta V gene segment behaved as functional or pseudogenic. Donor age, sex, ethnicity and CMV serostatus were compiled together with the repertoire data. Genome-wide SNP genotypes for about 65% of the 666 donors were used in a later genetic analysis, which treated that subset as a discovery cohort. Every discovery cohort repertoire had been produced on one sequencing platform. Class I and class II HLA loci were covered by the typing at four-digit resolution. The number of typed donors differed by locus: about 620-640 for A, B, C, DRB1 and DQB1; approximately 520 for DQA1; 600 to 610 for DPA1; and roughly 470 for DPB1. Four or five DR-DQ haplotypes were handled as single units for association and clustering because linkage in the cohort was strong. Across approximately 420 genotyped donors of the cohort, an average of roughly 200,000 unique TCR beta nucleotide sequences per donor were sequenced, and approximately 17% of those sequences were non-productive.

Overall results and qualifications from the work: Sequencing depth was assumed to be roughly uniform across donors in the presence/absence analyses, though that assumption may not hold. Only TCR beta chains were sequenced in this cohort, and the absence of alpha or paired-chain data limited detectable features. The authors suggested that the approach could potentially be extended to other disease states and immunological phenotypes. A further reported finding was that TCR beta sequences accurately predicted the HLA-A and HLA-B alleles for most subjects in the first cohort. In a later analysis, TCR association rates were found to vary across HLA loci, with the most associated TCRs seen for DRB1 alleles and the fewest for HLA-C alleles. Linkage disequilibrium might explain the correlated functional status among segregating V segments, but an unknown experimental factor could not be excluded. Some IMGT-functional V segments, including TRBV6-2 and TRBV6-3, could not be told apart with the 87-base-pair reads, so those segments were excluded. A later analysis found that HLA-associated TCR beta chains were more clonally expanded and had lower generation probabilities than equally common non-associated chains. An association between a missense DCLRE1C variant and V-gene and J-gene trimming of TCR beta chains was found in a later genetic analysis and replicated in an independent cohort. Strong co-occurrence of HLA alleles, especially DR and DQ, made assigning TCR associations to individual alleles difficult. In an earlier analysis of approximately 600 of the donors, most TCR beta V segments were observed in productive rearrangements about 90% or about 30% of the time, broadly matching IMGT annotations. Because counts were too low, some 16 rarely observed V segments, including chromosome 9 orphons, were excluded from the earlier analysis of 587 of the donors. Cytomegalovirus status was reported to be diagnosed by the classifier with high specificity and sensitivity in both the original and validation cohorts. According to a later genetic analysis, donors in an Asian-associated ancestry cluster had fewer N-insertions in productive TCRs than the approximately 700-donor mean. In the study, approximately 150 TCR beta chains were listed as associated with cytomegalovirus. A few of the identified cytomegalovirus-associated TCR beta chains were confirmed in vitro to be specific for cytomegalovirus antigens. According to a later analysis, parvovirus B19, influenza, CMV and Epstein-Barr virus appeared linked to several top co-occurrence clusters. A later analysis associated about 17,000 TCR beta sequences with specific HLA alleles at a false discovery rate of 0.05. HLA typing was unavailable for some donors at each locus, so association tests used only the typed subset. While some public TCRs were present in many individuals, most TCR sequences turned up only very rarely across donors. A cluster of highly shared sequence variants was judged likely to represent a technical artifact of the sequencing pipeline. A later analysis found that most CMV-associated TCR beta chains appeared HLA-restricted, with HLA associations seemingly driven largely by CMV exposure. The only immune exposure information available for the cohort was CMV serostatus.

Library preparation employed the immunoSEQ multiplex PCR assay. A mixture of 60 forward primers for TCR Vbeta segments and 13 reverse primers for TCR Jbeta segments was used in the multiplex PCR. A multiplex PCR assay on genomic DNA amplified the CDR3 region of rearranged TCR beta genes. Amplified TCR beta libraries were sequenced as 87-base-pair reads on the Illumina HiSeq System. For the original study's pipeline: A later analysis counted 65 million to 90 million unique TCR beta chains across the 600 to 850 repertoires, and some 11 million of these chains were shared by at least two donors. Raw reads were error-corrected and collapsed into unique sequences with a nearest-neighbor algorithm that merged closely related sequences to remove PCR and sequencing errors. Alignment of CDR3 sequences to IMGT reference sequences was used to assign V, D and J gene segments. For a sequence to be retained, a match of at least six nucleotides was required to both a V gene segment and a J gene segment. A rearrangement was called productive if the CDR3 had no stop codons and remained in frame with V and J, and every other rearrangement was called non-productive. CDR3 was defined by IMGT convention, running from the second conserved V-encoded cysteine to the conserved J-encoded phenylalanine. The earlier analysis of fewer than 700 of the donors excluded sequences that lacked an unambiguous match to a single V gene segment. In an earlier analysis of several hundred of the donors, V segments were called functional above 56.7% productive rearrangements and were called segregating when the between-donor standard deviation exceeded 5%. To diagnose cytomegalovirus status from the catalog of TCR beta chain sequences, a statistical classification framework was built. In a later analysis, TCR nucleotide sequences were compared against IMGT/GENE-DB human TR gene sequences so that V and J genes could be assigned. The TCRdist pipeline was used in a later analysis to assign CDR3 sequences and most-parsimonious VDJ recombination scenarios. In a later analysis, every TCR beta chain was defined by the combination of its CDR3 amino acid sequence and its V-gene family, and reads without a unique V-gene family were dropped. A later analysis removed 550 to 700 highly shared, low-generation-probability nucleotide sequences to deal with suspected cross-contamination and a sequencing artifact. In a later analysis, a clonal expansion index was calculated for each public chain from normalized within-repertoire ranks of inferred template counts. In a later analysis, generation probabilities were computed with a VDJ recombination model fitted to out-of-frame rearrangements, and the resulting probabilities were checked against IGoR. In a later analysis, hypergeometric tests were used to score TCR-TCR, TCR-HLA and TCR-CMV co-occurrence, with a repertoire-size bias correction applied to TCR pairs. A later analysis estimated false discovery rates by permuting HLA or CMV assignments 20 times. A later analysis grouped co-occurring TCRs with DBSCAN, adding TCRdist sequence similarity when clustering within HLA-allele-positive subsets. For co-occurrence clustering, repertoires with fewer than 30,000 or more than 120,000 public chains were excluded, along with 5 or 6 repertoires with anomalous nucleotide sharing. TCRdb re-hosts the immuneACCESS table, in-frame sequences only. Its copies lack some clones; in the studies checked, an unresolved V gene accounts for under half of them, and the cause for the rest is not known. For V, J and clone size, that table is used; D and trimming come from the DNA. The sample profile shows about 140,000 clones; 79% of them were found once. 6% to 7.5% of the sample belongs to the ten largest clones.

For this clone: Its antigen remains undetermined. One base away there is no much larger clone; base qualities are not given.

Here V drops 2 bases and J drops 1 base, and the junction holds 3 bases not matched to any gene. The CDR3 numbers 16 residues from cysteine through phenylalanine. Only the CDR3 DNA stays, 48 bases, in frame from base 1. CDR1 and CDR2 are drawn from the germline V gene: MGHRA, YSYEKL. The cohort consisted of hundreds of healthy bone marrow donors. Cohort members were all nominally healthy when sampled, although unrecorded immune exposures were likely present. The donor tested CMV seropositive, placing the donor among the 250 to 300 seropositive members of the cohort. A peripheral blood sample was collected from each donor, and TCR beta sequencing was performed on peripheral blood mononuclear cells. The Qiagen DNeasy Blood Extraction Kit was used to extract genomic DNA from the blood cell samples.

The chain uses TRBV4-1 and TRBJ2-2, with 8 bases aligning to TRBD1. The specimen was PBMCs. The receptor's source is a middle-aged man in good health and CMV-seropositive. The CDR3 region: CASSQTGTGNTGELFF. The DNA reads as follows: TGCGCCAGCAGCCAAACCGGGACAGGGAACACCGGGGAGCTGTTTTTT.